This T cell receptor beta chain was sequenced during a study of cytomegalovirus exposure and HLA in healthy donors. The wider study: T cells numbering around 190 million yielded 117 million unique TCR beta sequences in an earlier analysis. Roughly 86 million unique TCRs from HLA-typed donors made up an early data release.

PCR amplification relied on 60 Vbeta primers (plus 13 Jbeta primers). Generated by immunoSEQ multiplex PCR, the TCRdb table keeps only in-frame clones and is missing some. The repertoire holds more than 90,000 clones, roughly 68% seen once, with around 9% in the top ten. This clone has a handful of counts. The target antigen is unknown. V was cut by 2 bases and J by 3 bases, with 14 bases left in between. Germline-derived CDR1 and CDR2 are SGHDT and YYEEEE. This CDR3 comprises 15 residues. Overall study findings and caveats: The study dropped some indistinguishable V segments, TRBV6-2 and TRBV6-3 among them. In a later analysis, about 17,000 TCR beta sequences were associated with HLA alleles at 0.05 false discovery rate.

This chain joins TRBV5-6 and TRBJ2-5; TRBD2 is a possible D gene (5 bases). The sequence derives from a man between 25 and 39 years old in good health and CMV-seropositive. Input material: PBMCs. The DNA of the CDR3 is TGTGCCAGCAGCTTTTTCCCTCTGGGAGAAGAGACCCAGTACTTC. Encoded protein: CASSFFPLGEETQYF.